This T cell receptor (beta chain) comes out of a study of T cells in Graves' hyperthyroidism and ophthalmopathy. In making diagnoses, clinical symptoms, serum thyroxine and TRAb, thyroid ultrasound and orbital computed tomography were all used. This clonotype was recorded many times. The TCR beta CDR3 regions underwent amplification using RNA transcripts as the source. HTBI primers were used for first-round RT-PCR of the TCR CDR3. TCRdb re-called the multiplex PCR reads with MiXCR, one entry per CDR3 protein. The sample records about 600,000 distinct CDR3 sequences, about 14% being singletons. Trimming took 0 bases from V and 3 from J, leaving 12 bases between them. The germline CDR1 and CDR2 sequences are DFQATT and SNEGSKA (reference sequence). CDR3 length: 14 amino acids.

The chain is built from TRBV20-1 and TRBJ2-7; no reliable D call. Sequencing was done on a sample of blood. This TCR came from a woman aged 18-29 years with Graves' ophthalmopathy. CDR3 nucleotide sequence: TGCAGTGCTAGAGATCGCCAAAATTTCTACGAGCAGTACTTC. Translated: CSARDRQNFYEQYF.